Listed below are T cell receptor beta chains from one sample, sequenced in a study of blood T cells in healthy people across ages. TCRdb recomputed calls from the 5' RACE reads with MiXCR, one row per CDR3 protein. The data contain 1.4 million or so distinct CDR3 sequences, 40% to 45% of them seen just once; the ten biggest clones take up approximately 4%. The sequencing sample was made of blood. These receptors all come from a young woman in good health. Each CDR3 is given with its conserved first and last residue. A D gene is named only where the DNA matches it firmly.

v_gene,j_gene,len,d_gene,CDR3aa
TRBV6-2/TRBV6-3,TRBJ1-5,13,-,CASSVFGNQPQHF
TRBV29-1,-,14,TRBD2,CSVGLAGASNIQYF
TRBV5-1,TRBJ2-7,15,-,CASSLDSKTGREQYF
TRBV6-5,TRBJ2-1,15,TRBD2,CASRLTAGGYNEQFF
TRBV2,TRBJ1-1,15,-,CASSPRTVRDTEAFF
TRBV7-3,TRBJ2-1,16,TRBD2,CASSLTRRERYTEQFF
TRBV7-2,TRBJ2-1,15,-,CASSLFGGGRSEQFF
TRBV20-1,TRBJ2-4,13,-,CSASPGVSYIQYF
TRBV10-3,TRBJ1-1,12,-,CAISEEGPEAFF
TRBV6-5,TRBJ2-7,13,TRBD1,CASSYETGYEQYF
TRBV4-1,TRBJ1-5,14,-,CASSQTALNQPQHF
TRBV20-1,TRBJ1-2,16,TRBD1,CSASKPGGLTNYGYTF
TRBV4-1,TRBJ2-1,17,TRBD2,CASSQGPWTSKGNEQFF
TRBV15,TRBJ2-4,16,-,CATSSDRIGPKNIQYF
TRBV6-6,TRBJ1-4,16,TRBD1,CASSVNRGGANGKLFF
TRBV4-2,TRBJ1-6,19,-,CASSQTPRAGSLHNSPLHF
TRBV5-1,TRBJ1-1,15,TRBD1,CASSSDRGLYTEAFF
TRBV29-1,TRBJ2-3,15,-,CSVEPRGISTDTQYF
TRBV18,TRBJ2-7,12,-,CASSPPRDEQYF
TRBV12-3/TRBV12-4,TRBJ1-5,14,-,CASTKWGAGQPQHF
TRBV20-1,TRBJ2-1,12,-,CSARETHHEQFF
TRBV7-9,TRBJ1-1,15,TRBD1,CASSLVTGGFTEAFF
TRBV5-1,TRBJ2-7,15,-,CASSLLPAGPYEQYF
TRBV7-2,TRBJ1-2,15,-,CASSSEVPRFVGYTF
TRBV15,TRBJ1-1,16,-,CATSRAPGIRNTEAFF
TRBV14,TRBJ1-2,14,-,CASSPLQGINGYTF
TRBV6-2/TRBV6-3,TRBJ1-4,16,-,CASSDSGRSTNEKLFF
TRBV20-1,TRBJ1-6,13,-,CSAITASNSPLHF
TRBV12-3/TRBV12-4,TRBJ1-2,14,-,CASSFSGRNYGYTF
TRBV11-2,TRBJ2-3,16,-,CASSLSLALGTDTQYF
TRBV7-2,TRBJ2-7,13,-,CASSLTDYNEQYF